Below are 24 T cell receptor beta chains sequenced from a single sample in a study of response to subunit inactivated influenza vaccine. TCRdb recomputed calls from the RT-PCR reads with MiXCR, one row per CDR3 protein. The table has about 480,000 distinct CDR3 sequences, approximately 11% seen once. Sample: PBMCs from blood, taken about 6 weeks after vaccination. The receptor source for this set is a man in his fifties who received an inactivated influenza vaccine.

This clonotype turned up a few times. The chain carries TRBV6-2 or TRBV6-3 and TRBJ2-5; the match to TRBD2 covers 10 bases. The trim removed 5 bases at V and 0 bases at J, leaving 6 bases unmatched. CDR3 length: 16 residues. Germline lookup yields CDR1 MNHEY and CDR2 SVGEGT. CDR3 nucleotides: TGTGCCAGCAGTATAGGACTAGCGGATTACCAAGAGACCCAGTACTTC. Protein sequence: CASSIGLADYQETQYF.

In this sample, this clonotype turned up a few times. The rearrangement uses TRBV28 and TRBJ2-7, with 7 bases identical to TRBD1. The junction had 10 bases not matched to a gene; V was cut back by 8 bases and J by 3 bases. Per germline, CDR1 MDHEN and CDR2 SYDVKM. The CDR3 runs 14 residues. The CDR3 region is CASLSAGGIYEQYF. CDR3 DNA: TGTGCCAGCCTGTCGGCAGGGGGTATCTACGAGCAGTACTTC.

The chain's CDR3 is CASSSRTSGQPTDTQYF. The CDR3 DNA reads TGTGCCAGCAGCTCTAGGACTAGCGGGCAACCCACAGATACGCAGTATTTT. V usage is TRBV7-9 and J usage is TRBJ2-3, with 11 bases identical to TRBD2. The CDR3 loop spans 17 amino acids. Trimming took 4 bases from V and 2 from J; bases not matched to a gene: 8. Germline lookup yields CDR1 SEHNR and CDR2 FQNEAQ (reference sequence).

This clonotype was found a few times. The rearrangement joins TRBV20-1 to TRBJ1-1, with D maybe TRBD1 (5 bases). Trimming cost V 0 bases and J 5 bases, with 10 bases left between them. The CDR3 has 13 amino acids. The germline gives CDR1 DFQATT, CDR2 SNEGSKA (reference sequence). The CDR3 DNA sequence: TGCAGTGCTAGAGATTTCAGGGAGACTGAAGCTTTCTTT. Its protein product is CSARDFRETEAFF.

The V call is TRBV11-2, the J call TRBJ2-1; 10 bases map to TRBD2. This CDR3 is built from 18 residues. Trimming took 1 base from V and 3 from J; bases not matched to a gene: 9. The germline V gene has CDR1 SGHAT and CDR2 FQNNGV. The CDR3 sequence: CASSLVLSSGRFYNEQFF. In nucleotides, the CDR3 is TGTGCCAGCAGCTTAGTCCTCTCTAGCGGGAGATTCTACAATGAGCAGTTCTTC.

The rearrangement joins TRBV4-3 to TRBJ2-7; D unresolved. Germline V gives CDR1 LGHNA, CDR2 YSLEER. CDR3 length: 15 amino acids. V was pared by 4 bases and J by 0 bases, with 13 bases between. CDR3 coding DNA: TGCGCCAGCAGCCCCGGCCCGGTGAGCTCCTACGAGCAGTACTTC. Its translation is CASSPGPVSSYEQYF.

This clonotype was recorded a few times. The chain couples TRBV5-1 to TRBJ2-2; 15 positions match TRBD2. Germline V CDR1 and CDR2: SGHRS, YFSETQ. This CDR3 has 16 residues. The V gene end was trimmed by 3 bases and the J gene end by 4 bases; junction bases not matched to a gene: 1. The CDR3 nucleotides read TGCGCCAGCAGCTGGACTAGCGGGGGGGTCACCGGGGAGCTGTTTTTT. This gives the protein CASSWTSGGVTGELFF.

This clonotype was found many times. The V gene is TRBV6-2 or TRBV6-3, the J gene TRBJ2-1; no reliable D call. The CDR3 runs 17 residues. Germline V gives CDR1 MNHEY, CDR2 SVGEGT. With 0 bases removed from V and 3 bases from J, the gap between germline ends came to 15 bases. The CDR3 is CASSYSPPDGLYNEQFF. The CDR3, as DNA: TGTGCCAGCAGTTACTCCCCTCCGGACGGCCTCTACAATGAGCAGTTCTTC.

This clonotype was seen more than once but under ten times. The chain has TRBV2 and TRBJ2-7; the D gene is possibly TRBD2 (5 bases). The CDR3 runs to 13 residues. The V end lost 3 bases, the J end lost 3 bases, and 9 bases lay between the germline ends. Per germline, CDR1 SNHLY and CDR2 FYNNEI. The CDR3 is CASSDGGLYEQYF. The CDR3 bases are TGTGCCAGCAGTGATGGCGGGCTCTACGAGCAGTACTTC.

CDR3 residues: CASSLGRGPKGSYEQYF. The CDR3 region has the DNA TGTGCCAGCAGTTTGGGCAGGGGGCCCAAGGGCTCCTACGAGCAGTACTTC. The chain employs TRBV28 and TRBJ2-7; 8 nucleotides agree with TRBD1. There are 17 residues in the CDR3. Germline assignment: CDR1 MDHEN and CDR2 SYDVKM. Trimming took 3 bases from V and 0 from J; bases not matched to a gene: 10.

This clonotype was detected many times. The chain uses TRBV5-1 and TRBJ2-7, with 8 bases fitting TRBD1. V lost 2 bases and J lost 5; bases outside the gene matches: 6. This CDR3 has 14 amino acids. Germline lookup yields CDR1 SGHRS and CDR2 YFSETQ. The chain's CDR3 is CASSFQGAVNEQYF. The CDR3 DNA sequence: TGCGCCAGCAGCTTTCAGGGGGCTGTTAACGAGCAGTACTTC.

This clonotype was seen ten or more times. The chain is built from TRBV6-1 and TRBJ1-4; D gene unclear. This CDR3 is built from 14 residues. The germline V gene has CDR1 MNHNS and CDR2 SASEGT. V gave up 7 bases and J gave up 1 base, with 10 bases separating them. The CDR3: CASKQGLTNEKLFF. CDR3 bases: TGTGCCAGCAAACAAGGCTTAACTAATGAAAAACTGTTTTTT.

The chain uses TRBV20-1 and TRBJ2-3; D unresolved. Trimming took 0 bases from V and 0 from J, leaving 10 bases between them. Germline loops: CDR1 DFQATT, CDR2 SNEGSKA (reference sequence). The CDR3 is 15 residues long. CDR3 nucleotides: TGCAGTGCTAGAGATCAGTTCTTTAGCACAGATACGCAGTATTTT. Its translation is CSARDQFFSTDTQYF.

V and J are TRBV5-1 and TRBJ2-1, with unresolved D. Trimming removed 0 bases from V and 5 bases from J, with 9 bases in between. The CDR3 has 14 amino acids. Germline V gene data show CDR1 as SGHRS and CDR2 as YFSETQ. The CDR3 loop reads CASSLASANNEQFF. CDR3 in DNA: TGCGCCAGCAGCTTGGCCTCGGCAAACAATGAGCAGTTCTTC. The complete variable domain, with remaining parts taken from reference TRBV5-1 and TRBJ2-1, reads KAGVTQTPRYLIKTRGQQVTLSCSPISGHRSVSWYQQTPGQGLQFLFEYFSETQRNKGNFPGRFSGRQFSNSRSEMNVSTLELGDSALYLCASSLASANNEQFFGPGTRLTVL.

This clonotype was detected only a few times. The CDR3 sequence is CATKTHLGLAPPAGELFF. The CDR3 nucleotides read TGTGCCACCAAGACCCATTTGGGACTCGCGCCACCGGCGGGGGAGCTGTTTTTT. This sequence joins TRBV28 and TRBJ2-2; tentative D call: TRBD2 (6 bases). CDR3 length: 18 residues. Trimming stripped 10 bases from V and 8 bases from J, with 32 bases between. Germline CDR1 reads MDHEN; CDR2 reads SYDVKM.

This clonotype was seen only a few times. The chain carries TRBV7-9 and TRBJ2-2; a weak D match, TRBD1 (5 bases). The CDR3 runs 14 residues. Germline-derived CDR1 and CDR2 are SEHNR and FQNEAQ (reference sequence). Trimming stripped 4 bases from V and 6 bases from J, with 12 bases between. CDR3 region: CASSSDDSPGELFF. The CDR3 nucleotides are TGTGCCAGCAGCTCTGACGACAGTCCCGGGGAGCTGTTTTTT.

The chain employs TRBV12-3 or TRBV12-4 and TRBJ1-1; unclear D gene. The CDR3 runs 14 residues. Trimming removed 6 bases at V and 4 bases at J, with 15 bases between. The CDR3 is CASSVLEFRTEAFF. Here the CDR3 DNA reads TGTGCCAGCAGCGTTCTAGAATTTCGCACTGAAGCTTTCTTT.

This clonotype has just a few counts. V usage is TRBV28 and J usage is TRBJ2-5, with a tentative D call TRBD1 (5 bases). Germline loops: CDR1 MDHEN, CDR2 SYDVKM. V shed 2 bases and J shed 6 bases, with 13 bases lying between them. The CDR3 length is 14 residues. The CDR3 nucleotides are TGTGCCAGCAGTTTACAGGCAGGGTGGAAGACCCAGTACTTC. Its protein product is CASSLQAGWKTQYF.

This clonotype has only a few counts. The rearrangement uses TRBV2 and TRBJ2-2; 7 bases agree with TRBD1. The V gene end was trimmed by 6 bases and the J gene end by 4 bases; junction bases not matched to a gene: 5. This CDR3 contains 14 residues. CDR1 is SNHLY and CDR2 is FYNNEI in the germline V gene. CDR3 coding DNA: TGTGCCAGCAGCGTGGGACAGACCACCGGGGAGCTGTTTTTT. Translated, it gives CASSVGQTTGELFF. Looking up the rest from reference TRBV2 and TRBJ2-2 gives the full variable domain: EPEVTQTPSHQVTQMGQEVILRCVPISNHLYFYWYRQILGQKVEFLVSFYNNEISEKSEIFDDQFSVERPDGSNFTLKIRSTKLEDSAMYFCASSVGQTTGELFFGEGSRLTVL.

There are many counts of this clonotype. The chain's CDR3 is CASSYVDSYNEQFF. CDR3 sequence (DNA): TGTGCCAGCAGTTACGTTGACAGCTACAATGAGCAGTTCTTC. V is TRBV6-2 or TRBV6-3 and J is TRBJ2-1, with D possibly TRBD1 on 5 matching bases. V lost 2 bases and J 3 bases, leaving 8 bases between the germline ends. The CDR3 runs 14 residues. CDR1 and CDR2 (germline): MNHEY, SVGEGT.

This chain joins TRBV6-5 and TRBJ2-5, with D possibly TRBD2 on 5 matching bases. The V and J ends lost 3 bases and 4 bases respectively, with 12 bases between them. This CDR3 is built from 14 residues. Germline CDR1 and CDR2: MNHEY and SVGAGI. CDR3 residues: CASSYLGAAETQYF. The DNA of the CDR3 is TGTGCCAGCAGTTATTTAGGAGCGGCAGAGACCCAGTACTTC.

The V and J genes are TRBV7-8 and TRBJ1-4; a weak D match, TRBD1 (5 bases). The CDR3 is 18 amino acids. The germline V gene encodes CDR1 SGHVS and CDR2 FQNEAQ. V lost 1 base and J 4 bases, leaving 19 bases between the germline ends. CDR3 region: CASSLGSSPGTVNEKLFF. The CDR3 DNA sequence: TGTGCCAGCAGCTTAGGGAGTAGTCCCGGGACGGTTAATGAAAAACTGTTTTTT.

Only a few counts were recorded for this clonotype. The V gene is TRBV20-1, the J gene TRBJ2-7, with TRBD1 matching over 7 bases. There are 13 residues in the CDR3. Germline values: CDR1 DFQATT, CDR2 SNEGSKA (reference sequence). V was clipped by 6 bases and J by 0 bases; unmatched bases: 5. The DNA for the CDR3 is TGCAGTGCGGGGACAGATAGCTCCTACGAGCAGTACTTC. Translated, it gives CSAGTDSSYEQYF.

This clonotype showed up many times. The DNA for the CDR3 is TGTGCCAGCAGTTATAGGGAGGGTTCGGGAGATACGCAGTATTTT. It codes for CASSYREGSGDTQYF. This chain links TRBV28 with TRBJ2-3; 7 positions agree with TRBD2. Germline CDR1 is MDHEN and CDR2 is SYDVKM. After removal of 4 bases from V and 5 bases from J, the junction contained 9 bases not matched to a gene. This CDR3 contains 15 residues.